Shown below are 20 T cell receptor beta chains from a single sample sequenced in a study of prognosis after radiotherapy for stage I lung cancer. Amplicons of TCR beta CDR3 were generated from genomic DNA by two-round multiplex PCR. Each TRBV and TRBJ gene had its own primer in the first PCR round. In TCRdb, the multiplex PCR reads were re-called with MiXCR into one record per CDR3 protein. Altogether tens of thousands of distinct CDR3 sequences are present, under 60% being singletons, with the ten largest covering about 15%. Sequences were derived from PBMCs, sampled before or after stereotactic body radiation therapy (not recorded which). All receptors derive from a donor over 45 with non-small cell lung cancer.

In its sample, this clonotype was seen many times. The V and J genes are TRBV28 and TRBJ2-1; D possibly corresponds to TRBD2 (5 bases). Trimming took off 7 bases at V and 4 bases at J, with 8 bases between the two ends. Per germline, CDR1 MDHEN and CDR2 SYDVKM. The CDR3 is 12 residues long. This CDR3 is CASTGNYNEQFF. In DNA form, the CDR3 reads TGTGCCAGCACCGGGAATTACAATGAGCAGTTCTTC.

In this sample, this clonotype turned up many times. This chain joins TRBV19 and TRBJ2-6; TRBD1 agrees at 9 bases. The ends lost 5 bases at V and 0 bases at J; junction bases unmatched: 5. CDR1 is LNHDA and CDR2 is SQIVND in the germline V gene (reference sequence). There are 17 residues in the CDR3. The DNA of the CDR3 is TGTGCCAGTAGTTTGGGACAGGGACCCTCTGGGGCCAACGTCCTGACTTTC. It encodes CASSLGQGPSGANVLTF. Full variable domain (missing parts from reference TRBV19 and TRBJ2-6): DGGITQSPKYLFRKEGQNVTLSCEQNLNHDAMYWYRQDPGQGLRLIYYSQIVNDFQKGDIAEGYSVSREKKESFPLTVTSAQKNPTAFYLCASSLGQGPSGANVLTFGAGSRLTVL.

This clonotype rates as medium-sized. This chain connects TRBV2 to TRBJ2-2; D remains unclear. With 6 bases removed from V and 3 bases from J, the gap between germline ends came to 11 bases. Germline V gene data show CDR1 as SNHLY and CDR2 as FYNNEI. The CDR3 has 14 residues. This chain's CDR3 is CASSRRPDTGELFF. CDR3 DNA: TGTGCCAGCAGCAGGAGACCGGACACCGGGGAGCTGTTTTTT.

This clonotype occurred a few times. The genes are TRBV29-1 and TRBJ2-2; 9 nucleotides line up with TRBD2. V lost 1 base and J lost 0; bases outside the gene matches: 6. Germline V gene data show CDR1 as SQVTM and CDR2 as ANQGSEA. The CDR3 sequence is 17 residues long. CDR3 nucleotides: TGCAGCGTTGAAGTAGGGAGCGGGGGGCCGAACACCGGGGAGCTGTTTTTT. Encoded protein: CSVEVGSGGPNTGELFF.

At least ten counts were recorded for this clonotype. The chain has TRBV3-1 and TRBJ2-3; 7 nucleotides match TRBD1. CDR1 LGHDT and CDR2 YNNKEL come from the germline V gene (reference sequence). The trim removed 0 bases at V and 3 bases at J, leaving 12 bases unmatched. The CDR3 covers 18 residues. For the CDR3, the DNA is TGTGCCAGCAGCCAAGACTCAGGGACAGAATATAGTACAGATACGCAGTATTTT. Translation: CASSQDSGTEYSTDTQYF.

The rearrangement joins TRBV2 to TRBJ2-5; D is perhaps TRBD1 (6 bases). The CDR3 loop spans 15 amino acids. Germline loops: CDR1 SNHLY, CDR2 FYNNEI. V lost 4 bases and J lost 7, with 19 bases in between. CDR3 amino acids: CASSAGSGGEVTQYF. DNA for the CDR3: TGTGCCAGCAGTGCGGGTAGTGGGGGCGAGGTGACCCAGTACTTC.

This clonotype occurred many times. The chain couples TRBV6-4 to TRBJ2-3, with TRBD2 identical over 7 bases. Trimming cost V 6 bases and J 0 bases; bases outside gene matches: 6. CDR1 MRHNA and CDR2 SNTAGT come from the germline V gene. The CDR3 extends over 15 amino acids. The CDR3 nucleotides are TGTGCCAGCAGGATACTAGCGACTAGCACAGATACGCAGTATTTT. As protein: CASRILATSTDTQYF.

On this clonotype: Only one base separates this from a far larger clonotype, so it likely reflects a read error. The chain carries TRBV6-9 and TRBJ1-5, with 9 bases identical to TRBD1. Germline V gene lookup returns CDR1 MNHGY and CDR2 SVAAGI. The CDR3 spans 15 residues. The DNA for the CDR3 is TGTGCCAGCAGTTCCTGGACAGGGGACCATCATCCCCAGCATTTT. This codes for CASSSWTGDHHPQHF.

As to this clonotype: One end of the junction is discordant with germline, which a read error may explain. The J gene is TRBJ1-6, the V gene TRBV27; D is uncertain. CDR1 is MNHEY, CDR2 SMNVEV, per germline (reference sequence). The CDR3 has 14 amino acids. CDR3 sequence (DNA): TGTGCCAACAGTTTATCTTGGACGAATTCGCCCCTCCACTTT. Encoded protein: CANSLSWTNSPLHF.

J is TRBJ2-1 and V is TRBV7-3; D is unclear. Trimming removed 0 bases from V and 9 bases from J, with 9 bases in between. Germline values: CDR1 SGHTA, CDR2 FQGTGA. This CDR3 spans 13 amino acids. The CDR3 DNA reads TGTGCCAGCAGCTTAACCAATTCGGCTGAGCAGTTCTTC. This codes for CASSLTNSAEQFF.

The chain couples TRBV6-1 to TRBJ2-3; TRBD2 agrees at 7 bases. The V gene's germline CDR1 is MNHNS and CDR2 SASEGT. The length of the CDR3 is 15 residues. V dropped 10 bases and J dropped 7; count of bases not matched to a gene: 17. CDR3 nucleotide sequence: TGTGCCATCTCAGAGCGGGAAGTGGGGAGGTATACGCAGTATTTT. Translation: CAISEREVGRYTQYF.

The genes are TRBV5-5 and TRBJ1-4; D not resolved. V dropped 1 base and J dropped 0 bases, with 13 bases sitting between them. Germline CDR1 reads SGHKS; CDR2 reads YYEKEE (reference sequence). CDR3 length equals 17 residues. The CDR3 sequence: CASSLRSTPTTNEKLFF. CDR3 bases: TGTGCCAGCAGCTTGAGGTCCACCCCAACAACTAATGAAAAACTGTTTTTT.

The chain couples TRBV30 to TRBJ2-1, with TRBD2 identical over 10 bases. The CDR3 totals 15 residues. V lost 5 bases and J lost 6; bases outside the gene matches: 10. Germline V gene lookup returns CDR1 GTSNPN and CDR2 SVGIG (reference sequence). The CDR3 protein is CAWALAGDLTNEQFF. In nucleotides, the CDR3 is TGTGCCTGGGCCCTAGCGGGAGATCTAACCAATGAGCAGTTCTTC.

This clonotype was picked up many times. This chain connects TRBV19 to TRBJ2-7, with 10 bases that match TRBD2. V shed 5 bases and J 0 bases; nucleotides not matched to a gene: 4. CDR1 is LNHDA and CDR2 is SQIVND in the germline V gene (reference sequence). This CDR3 has 15 amino acids. The CDR3: CASSSSSGSSYEQYF. The DNA for the CDR3 is TGTGCCAGTAGTTCGTCTAGCGGGAGCTCCTACGAGCAGTACTTC.

By share, this clonotype counts as medium-sized. This chain connects TRBV6-1 to TRBJ1-2; D gene ambiguous. The V gene's germline CDR1 is MNHNS and CDR2 SASEGT. This CDR3 is 13 amino acids long. V was trimmed by 0 bases and J by 8 bases, leaving 10 bases between them. CDR3 protein: CASSEAKLRGYTF. CDR3 bases: TGTGCCAGCAGTGAAGCTAAATTAAGAGGCTACACCTTC.

The chain recombines TRBV5-5 with TRBJ2-1; TRBD2 matches at 11 bases. Germline CDR1 and CDR2: SGHKS and YYEKEE (reference sequence). Unmatched junction bases numbered 6, after V lost 4 bases and J lost 3 bases. The CDR3 contains 16 residues. The CDR3 is CASSQTSGASYNEQFF. Written as DNA, the CDR3 is TGTGCCAGCAGCCAGACTAGCGGGGCCAGCTACAATGAGCAGTTCTTC.

This clonotype has more than one count but fewer than ten. Being one base from a much bigger clone, this may be a read error. The gene calls are TRBV5-4 and TRBJ1-2; 8 nucleotides line up with TRBD1. This CDR3 has 16 residues. The ends lost 1 base at V and 3 bases at J; junction bases unmatched: 8. Germline values: CDR1 SGHNT, CDR2 YYREEE (reference sequence). The CDR3 nucleotides read TGTGCCAGCAGCTTGACCAGGACAGGGAGTGACTATGGCTACACCTTC. Residues: CASSLTRTGSDYGYTF.

This sequence joins TRBV28 and TRBJ2-3; 7 nucleotides align to TRBD2. Trimming cost V 5 bases and J 1 base; bases outside gene matches: 12. The CDR3 sequence is 17 residues long. The germline CDR1 and CDR2 sequences are MDHEN and SYDVKM. As DNA, the CDR3 is TGTGCCAGCAGTCCTACCCTGGGCGGGAGAGGCACAGATACGCAGTATTTT. Translating gives CASSPTLGGRGTDTQYF.

This clonotype has a count of ten or more. Here the CDR3 DNA reads TGTGCCAGCTCACCTGGGAGGTCAACTGGCAGGTCCTACGAGCAGTACTTC. Translated: CASSPGRSTGRSYEQYF. This sequence joins TRBV18 and TRBJ2-7, with D tentatively TRBD2 (6 bases). The CDR3 contains 17 residues. V was cut by 3 bases and J by 1 base, with 19 bases left in between. CDR1 and CDR2 (germline): KGHSH, LQKENI.

As to this clonotype: The junction shows a germline mismatch at one end, possibly a read error. The chain couples TRBV6-1 to TRBJ2-7, with TRBD2 matching over 9 bases. The CDR3 runs 13 residues. Germline values: CDR1 MNHNS, CDR2 SASEGT. The CDR3 sequence is CASTIAGEDEHYF. In nucleotides, the CDR3 is TGTGCCAGCACCATAGCGGGAGAGGACGAGCATTACTTC.